The T cell receptor beta chain under discussion was sequenced for a study of T-cell reconstitution after alpha-beta-depleted transplantation in children. General study findings and limits: Newly produced T cells mostly accounted for T-cell counts and diversity one year post-transplant.

This clonotype was picked up many times. Its antigen is unidentified. For TCRbeta, the library was prepared with unique molecular identifiers. TCRdb called the PCR reads again in MiXCR, with one record for every CDR3 protein. The sample yields about 830,000 distinct CDR3 sequences, 15% to 20% seen once. Germline V gene lookup returns CDR1 SGHDT and CDR2 YYEEEE. V was pared by 7 bases and J by 8 bases, with 18 bases between. The CDR3 sequence is 14 residues long. This specimen consisted of PBMCs, mostly from graft donor cells, obtained 360 days after TCRalphabeta/CD19-depleted stem cell transplant. This receptor was taken from a male patient younger than 18 who had a stem cell transplant for acute lymphoblastic leukemia, so the T cells may come from the graft donor. The chain joins TRBV5-6 to TRBJ1-4; possible D gene TRBD1, 5 bases. CDR3 bases: TGTGCCAGCGGCCAAGGCAGGGTGGGCGAAAAACTGTTTTTT. Translated: CASGQGRVGEKLFF.